A selection of T cell receptor beta chains follows, all from one sample in a study of yellow fever vaccine responses in identical twins. From the RT-PCR reads, TCRdb called clonotypes with MiXCR, one entry per CDR3 protein. Of approximately 13,000 distinct CDR3 sequences in the sample, 84% were seen once. The source material was T cells from blood (PBMCs), unsorted or a sorted subset (not recorded which), sampled before or after yellow fever vaccination (not recorded which). These receptors came from a woman aged 18 to 35 who received the yellow fever vaccine. CDR3s include the opening cysteine and the closing phenylalanine or tryptophan. Each record gives: V gene, D gene, J gene, clone size, CDR3 protein, CDR3 DNA. D genes are given only for firm matches. Clone size, where shown, is once, few, many, or a class for clones that have expanded.

v_gene: TRBV7-3
d_gene: .
j_gene: TRBJ2-1
abundance: .
CDR3aa: CASSLTRNEQFF
CDR3nt: TGTGCCAGCAGCTTAACCCGCAATGAGCAGTTCTTC

v_gene: TRBV15
d_gene: .
j_gene: TRBJ2-3
abundance: .
CDR3aa: CATSKGGEAQYF
CDR3nt: TGTGCCACCAGCAAGGGGGGTGAGGCGCAGTATTTT

v_gene: TRBV6-1
d_gene: TRBD2
j_gene: TRBJ2-3
abundance: .
CDR3aa: CASRRTSGGLDTQYF
CDR3nt: TGTGCCAGCAGACGAACTAGCGGGGGGCTAGATACGCAGTATTTT

v_gene: TRBV29-1
d_gene: TRBD1
j_gene: TRBJ1-2
abundance: .
CDR3aa: CSVTLGQGGNYGYTF
CDR3nt: TGCAGCGTTACACTTGGACAGGGAGGTAACTATGGCTACACCTTC

v_gene: TRBV6-6
d_gene: TRBD1
j_gene: TRBJ1-6
abundance: .
CDR3aa: CASKQGNSPLHF
CDR3nt: TGTGCCAGCAAACAGGGGAATTCACCCCTCCACTTT

v_gene: TRBV20-1
d_gene: .
j_gene: TRBJ2-1
abundance: .
CDR3aa: CSARLPPYNEQFF
CDR3nt: TGCAGTGCTAGGCTCCCGCCGTACAATGAGCAGTTCTTC

v_gene: TRBV5-1
d_gene: .
j_gene: TRBJ2-1
abundance: .
CDR3aa: CASSRTSAFGIDEQFF
CDR3nt: TGCGCCAGCAGCCGGACGTCGGCCTTCGGCATCGATGAGCAGTTCTTC

v_gene: TRBV24-1
d_gene: .
j_gene: TRBJ1-2
abundance: once
CDR3aa: CATSDLVGDFYGYTF
CDR3nt: TGTGCCACCAGTGATTTGGTCGGTGACTTCTATGGCTACACCTTC

v_gene: TRBV10-1
d_gene: TRBD2
j_gene: TRBJ2-1
abundance: .
CDR3aa: CASSGRGRGGNEQFF
CDR3nt: TGCGCCAGCAGTGGACGCGGGAGGGGGGGCAATGAGCAGTTCTTC

v_gene: TRBV29-1
d_gene: .
j_gene: TRBJ2-1
abundance: few
CDR3aa: CSGGSREQFF
CDR3nt: TGCAGCGGGGGCTCTCGCGAGCAGTTCTTC

v_gene: TRBV15
d_gene: .
j_gene: TRBJ1-2
abundance: .
CDR3aa: CATSRDLGGSYGYTF
CDR3nt: TGTGCCACCAGCAGAGATCTCGGTGGGTCCTATGGCTACACCTTC

v_gene: TRBV20-1
d_gene: .
j_gene: TRBJ1-1
abundance: .
CDR3aa: CSARDGGAGEAFF
CDR3nt: TGCAGTGCTAGAGATGGAGGGGCGGGTGAAGCTTTCTTT

v_gene: TRBV5-1
d_gene: .
j_gene: TRBJ1-1
abundance: .
CDR3aa: CASSREGTTEAFF
CDR3nt: TGCGCCAGCAGCCGCGAAGGGACCACTGAAGCTTTCTTT

v_gene: TRBV20-1
d_gene: .
j_gene: TRBJ1-2
abundance: few
CDR3aa: CSARDAVRGGYTF
CDR3nt: TGCAGTGCTAGAGATGCGGTTAGGGGTGGCTACACCTTC

v_gene: TRBV18
d_gene: .
j_gene: TRBJ2-5
abundance: few
CDR3aa: CASSPAGRPETQYF
CDR3nt: TGTGCCAGCTCACCAGCGGGGAGACCGGAGACCCAGTACTTC

v_gene: TRBV14
d_gene: .
j_gene: TRBJ2-2
abundance: .
CDR3aa: CASSQIEGGELFF
CDR3nt: TGTGCCAGCAGCCAAATCGAAGGCGGGGAGCTGTTTTTT

v_gene: TRBV5-1
d_gene: .
j_gene: TRBJ2-7
abundance: .
CDR3aa: CASKRDFEQYF
CDR3nt: TGCGCCAGCAAACGGGACTTCGAGCAGTACTTC

v_gene: TRBV20-1
d_gene: .
j_gene: TRBJ1-1
abundance: .
CDR3aa: CSANPAENTEAFF
CDR3nt: TGCAGTGCTAACCCTGCAGAGAACACTGAAGCTTTCTTT

v_gene: TRBV29-1
d_gene: TRBD2
j_gene: TRBJ2-7
abundance: .
CDR3aa: CSVGAVAGNYEQYF
CDR3nt: TGCAGCGTTGGGGCGGTAGCGGGTAACTACGAGCAGTACTTC

v_gene: TRBV11-3
d_gene: .
j_gene: TRBJ1-1
abundance: .
CDR3aa: CASSLGTANTEAFF
CDR3nt: TGTGCCAGCAGCTTAGGGACAGCGAACACTGAAGCTTTCTTT

v_gene: TRBV13
d_gene: .
j_gene: TRBJ2-1
abundance: few
CDR3aa: CASSIPGFRDNEQFF
CDR3nt: TGTGCCAGCAGCATTCCGGGGTTCAGGGACAATGAGCAGTTCTTC

v_gene: TRBV11-3
d_gene: .
j_gene: TRBJ2-1
abundance: .
CDR3aa: CASSLRGSWSYNEQFF
CDR3nt: TGTGCCAGCAGCTTACGGGGGAGTTGGTCCTACAATGAGCAGTTCTTC